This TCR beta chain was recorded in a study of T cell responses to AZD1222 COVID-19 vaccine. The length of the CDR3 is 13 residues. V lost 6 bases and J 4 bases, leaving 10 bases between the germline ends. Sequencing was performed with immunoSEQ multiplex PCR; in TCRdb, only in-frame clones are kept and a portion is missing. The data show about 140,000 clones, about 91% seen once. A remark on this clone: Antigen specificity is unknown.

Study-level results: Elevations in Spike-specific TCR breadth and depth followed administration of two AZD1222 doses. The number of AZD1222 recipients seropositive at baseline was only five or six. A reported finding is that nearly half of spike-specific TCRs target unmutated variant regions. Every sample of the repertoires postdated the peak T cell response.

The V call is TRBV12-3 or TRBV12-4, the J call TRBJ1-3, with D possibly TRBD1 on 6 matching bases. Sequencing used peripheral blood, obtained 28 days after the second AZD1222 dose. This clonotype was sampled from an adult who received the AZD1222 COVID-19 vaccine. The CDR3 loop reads CASSTQGGNTIYF. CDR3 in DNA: TGTGCCAGCAGCACCCAGGGGGGAAACACCATATATTTT.